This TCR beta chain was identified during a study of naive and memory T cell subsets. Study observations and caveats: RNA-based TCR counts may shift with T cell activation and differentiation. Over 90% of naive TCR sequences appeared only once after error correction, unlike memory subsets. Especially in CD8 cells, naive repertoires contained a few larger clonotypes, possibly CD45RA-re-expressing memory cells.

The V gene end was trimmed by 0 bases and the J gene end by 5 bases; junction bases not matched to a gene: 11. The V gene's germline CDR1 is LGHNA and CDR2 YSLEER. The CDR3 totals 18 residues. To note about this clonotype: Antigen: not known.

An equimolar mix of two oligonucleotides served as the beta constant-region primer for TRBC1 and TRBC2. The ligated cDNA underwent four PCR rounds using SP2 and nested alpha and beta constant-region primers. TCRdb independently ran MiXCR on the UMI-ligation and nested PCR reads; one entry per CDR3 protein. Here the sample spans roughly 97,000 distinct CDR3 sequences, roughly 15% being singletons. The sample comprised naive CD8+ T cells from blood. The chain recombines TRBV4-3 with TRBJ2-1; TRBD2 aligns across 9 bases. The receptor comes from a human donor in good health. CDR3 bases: TGCGCCAGCAGCCAAGATCGGGCGGGGGGGCTGTCCGACAATGAGCAGTTCTTC. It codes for CASSQDRAGGLSDNEQFF.